Below are 6 T cell receptor beta chains sequenced from a single sample in a study of cytomegalovirus exposure and HLA in healthy donors. PCR used 60 Vbeta primers and 13 Jbeta primers. TCRdb's table, derived via immunoSEQ multiplex PCR, lists solely in-frame clones and lacks some. The data show around 40,000 clones, with about 70% seen just once and nearly 4% held by the top ten. What was sequenced was PBMCs. These receptors came from a man between 40 and 49 years old in good health and CMV-seronegative.

A few counts support this clone. V is TRBV28 and J is TRBJ1-2; D perhaps matches TRBD1 (5 bases). Germline V CDR1 and CDR2: MDHEN, SYDVKM. The CDR3 runs to 15 residues. Trimming took 3 bases from V and 4 from J, leaving 15 bases between them. CDR3 amino acids: CASSFGRDAPYGYTF. The CDR3 DNA follows: TGTGCCAGCAGTTTCGGCAGGGATGCTCCCTATGGCTACACCTTC.

V usage is TRBV5-4 and J usage is TRBJ1-1; TRBD1 agrees at 9 bases. CDR3 size: 14 residues. V shed 4 bases, J shed 5 bases, and the junction held 6 bases outside the gene matches. Germline assignment: CDR1 SGHNT and CDR2 YYREEE (reference sequence). The CDR3: CASSPTGGLTEAFF. The CDR3, as DNA: TGTGCCAGCAGCCCGACAGGGGGGTTGACTGAAGCTTTCTTT.

This chain connects TRBV7-6 to TRBJ2-2; 11 nucleotides agree with TRBD2. J was trimmed by 5 bases and V by 1 base; bases with no gene match: 6. This CDR3 is 17 amino acids long. Germline V gives CDR1 SGHVS, CDR2 FNYEAQ. CDR3 nucleotide sequence: TGTGCCAGCAGCTTAGTTATGGCTAGCGGGGGGACCGGGGAGCTGTTTTTT. Its protein is CASSLVMASGGTGELFF.

This clone was seen only a few times. The chain links TRBV5-4 to TRBJ1-1; possibly TRBD1 for D (6 bases). CDR1 is SGHNT, CDR2 YYREEE, per germline (reference sequence). This CDR3 region has 13 residues. V dropped 0 bases and J dropped 10 bases, with 13 bases sitting between them. The CDR3 is CASSLGGREVAFF. The CDR3 DNA reads as TGTGCCAGCAGCTTGGGGGGGCGCGAAGTAGCTTTCTTT.

The chain combines TRBV2 with TRBJ1-2; D remains unclear. V lost 1 base and J 8 bases, leaving 17 bases between the germline ends. The CDR3 covers 15 residues. The germline gives CDR1 SNHLY, CDR2 FYNNEI. CDR3 sequence reads: CASSEVPAGAWGYTF. For the CDR3, the DNA is TGTGCCAGCAGTGAAGTGCCGGCCGGAGCGTGGGGCTACACCTTC.

By sample share, this clone is medium-sized. The chain joins TRBV30 to TRBJ2-5; tentative D call: TRBD2 (5 bases). V lost 4 bases and J lost 2, with 11 bases in between. Germline loops: CDR1 GTSNPN, CDR2 SVGIG (reference sequence). The CDR3 runs 13 residues. The CDR3 sequence is CAWNSEGQETQYF. The CDR3 DNA is TGTGCCTGGAACTCTGAGGGACAAGAGACCCAGTACTTC.